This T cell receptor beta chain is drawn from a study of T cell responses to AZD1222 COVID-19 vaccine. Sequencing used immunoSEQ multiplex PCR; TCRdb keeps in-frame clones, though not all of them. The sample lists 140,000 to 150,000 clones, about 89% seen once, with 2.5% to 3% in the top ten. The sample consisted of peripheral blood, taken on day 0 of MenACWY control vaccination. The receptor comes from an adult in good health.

The CDR3 is CATTDRGIDTQYF. CDR3 sequence (DNA): TGTGCCACTACGGACAGGGGGATAGATACGCAGTATTTT. V usage is TRBV24-1 and J usage is TRBJ2-3; 10 bases line up with TRBD1. J gave up 5 bases and V 10 bases, and 5 bases lay outside the gene matches. The CDR3 runs to 13 residues. Germline loops: CDR1 KGHDR, CDR2 SFDVKD.